Listed here are 28 T cell receptor beta chains from one sample, sequenced in a study of breast tumors, draining lymph nodes, adjacent tissues. TCRdb recomputed calls from the multiplex PCR reads with MiXCR, one row per CDR3 protein. The table records approximately 190,000 distinct CDR3 sequences, 31% of them present only once. Samples came from axillary lymph nodes draining the breast cancer. The specimen was axillary lymph node tissue. Every receptor here comes from a female donor with breast cancer. Some clones in this sample may be carry-over from other donors' samples.

Comments on this clonotype: This may stem from a read error, because a much larger clone lies one nucleotide away. The chain couples TRBV5-1 to TRBJ1-1; no definite D call. Looked up from germline, CDR1 is SGHRS and CDR2 is YFSETQ. The CDR3 sequence is 13 residues long. Here the CDR3 reads CTSSFEGNTEAFF. CDR3 in DNA: TGCACCAGCAGCTTCGAGGGAAACACTGAAGCTTTCTTT.

The chain uses TRBV20-1 and TRBJ2-2, with 9 positions matching TRBD1. Germline V gene sequence: CDR1 DFQATT, CDR2 SNEGSKA (reference sequence). With 6 bases clipped from V and 4 bases from J, the junction kept 6 bases outside the gene matches. This CDR3 is 14 amino acids long. CDR3 sequence (DNA): TGCAGTGCGTCGGGACAGGGAAGCACCGGGGAGCTGTTTTTT. It translates to CSASGQGSTGELFF.

A word on this clonotype: This clone may be a read error of a much larger clone one base away. The chain links TRBV19 to TRBJ1-2, with a tentative D call TRBD1 (5 bases). The CDR3 extends over 15 amino acids. Germline CDR1 and CDR2: LNHDA and SQIVND (reference sequence). V was clipped by 5 bases and J by 7 bases, with 20 bases between them. As DNA, the CDR3 is TGTGCCAGTAGTCGCCTCCCGGGGACCATCAGTGGCTACACCTTC. Translation gives CASSRLPGTISGYTF. Full variable domain (rest looked up from reference TRBV19 and TRBJ1-2): DGGITQSPKYLFRKEGQNVTLSCEQNLNHDAMYWYRQDPGQGLRLIYYSQIVNDFQKGDIAEGYSVSREKKESFPLTVTSAQKNPTAFYLCASSRLPGTISGYTFGSGTRLTVV.

Turning to this clonotype: A much larger clone differs from this one at a single base, so this may be a read error. The chain uses TRBV20-1 and TRBJ2-1; no clear D gene. The germline V gene encodes CDR1 DFQATT and CDR2 SNEGSKA (reference sequence). The CDR3 is 15 residues long. CDR3 DNA: TGCAGTGCTAGTGACGGACGAACTTCCTCCAATGAGCAGTTCTTC. It codes for CSASDGRTSSNEQFF.

The chain employs TRBV28 and TRBJ2-1; 10 nucleotides line up with TRBD2. The CDR3 consists of 15 residues. Germline V gene sequence: CDR1 MDHEN, CDR2 SYDVKM. The V and J ends lost 6 bases and 2 bases, in that order; junction bases with no gene match: 4. In DNA form, the CDR3 reads TGTGCCAGCAGAGTCACTAGCGGGACCTACAATGAGCAGTTCTTC. Translating gives CASRVTSGTYNEQFF.

The sample holds many counts of this clonotype. V usage is TRBV29-1 and J usage is TRBJ2-3, with D possibly TRBD2 on 6 matching bases. Trimming pared 0 bases from V and 2 bases from J, leaving 12 bases between. The germline V gene encodes CDR1 SQVTM and CDR2 ANQGSEA. This CDR3 spans 15 amino acids. CDR3 nucleotides: TGCAGCGTTGAAGATGGGGCGGGGAACACAGATACGCAGTATTTT. Translating gives CSVEDGAGNTDTQYF.

Many counts were recorded for this clonotype. The chain recombines TRBV5-8 with TRBJ1-6, with D perhaps matching TRBD1 (6 bases). This CDR3 region has 15 residues. The V gene's germline CDR1 is SGHTS and CDR2 YDEGEE. V was shortened by 3 bases and J by 4 bases, with 11 bases between the two germline ends. The CDR3 DNA reads as TGTGCCAGCAGCTCGAATAGGGGGTATAATTCACCCCTCCACTTT. Amino acids: CASSSNRGYNSPLHF.

This clonotype was seen more than once but under ten times. The chain employs TRBV11-2 and TRBJ2-5; 10 nucleotides line up with TRBD2. V lost 5 bases and J lost 0; bases outside the gene matches: 9. The CDR3 runs 17 residues. The germline V gene encodes CDR1 SGHAT and CDR2 FQNNGV. Here the CDR3 reads CASSQIAGGHYQETQYF. The CDR3 DNA reads as TGTGCCAGCAGCCAAATAGCGGGGGGCCATTACCAAGAGACCCAGTACTTC.

The chain couples TRBV7-9 to TRBJ2-7; maybe TRBD2 (5 bases). Looked up from germline, CDR1 is SEHNR and CDR2 is FQNEAQ (reference sequence). The CDR3 length is 14 residues. Deletions cut 5 bases from V and 6 bases from J, with 17 bases between. This CDR3 reads CASSPGVGNSEQYF. The DNA of the CDR3 is TGTGCCAGCAGCCCGGGCGTCGGGAACAGCGAGCAGTACTTC.

This clonotype has only a few counts. Being one base from a much bigger clone, this may be a read error. The chain links TRBV5-1 to TRBJ2-7, with 11 positions matching TRBD2. From germline, CDR1 is SGHRS and CDR2 YFSETQ. The CDR3 is 15 residues long. Trimming cost V 4 bases and J 3 bases; bases outside gene matches: 6. The CDR3 here is CASSMTSGVGYEQYF. The CDR3 nucleotides read TGCGCCAGCAGCATGACTAGCGGGGTCGGCTACGAGCAGTACTTC.

V gene TRBV20-1 combines with J gene TRBJ1-5, with D hard to call. Germline V lookup: CDR1 DFQATT, CDR2 SNEGSKA (reference sequence). The ends were cut back, 1 base at V and 2 bases at J, with 12 bases in the middle. The CDR3 runs 15 residues. Here the CDR3 DNA reads TGCAGTGCTAGAGGAAGACGGAGGGGCAATCAGCCCCAGCATTTT. This encodes CSARGRRRGNQPQHF.

This sequence joins TRBV11-2 and TRBJ2-5, with a possible D match to TRBD2 (6 bases). Between the trimmed V and J ends, which lost 2 bases and 2 bases, there was a span of 15 bases. Germline CDR1 is SGHAT and CDR2 is FQNNGV. The CDR3 is 16 amino acids. The CDR3 nucleotides read TGTGCCAGCAGCTTATTTTTAGCGGACACTCAAGAGACCCAGTACTTC. This sequence encodes CASSLFLADTQETQYF.

This clonotype was counted many times. Written as DNA, the CDR3 is TGTGCCAGCAGCTGGGAACAGGCGGGTGGCTACACCTTC. Translating gives CASSWEQAGGYTF. The J gene is TRBJ1-2, the V gene TRBV7-2; D is perhaps TRBD1 (5 bases). The V and J ends lost 4 bases and 7 bases respectively, with 13 bases between them. Per germline, CDR1 SGHTA and CDR2 FQGNSA. This CDR3 has 13 residues.

This clonotype has more than one count but fewer than ten. Germline and junction disagree at one end, which may indicate a read error. The chain carries TRBV6-5 and TRBJ2-3; D may be TRBD1 (6 bases). The CDR3 loop spans 13 amino acids. The germline gives CDR1 MNHEY, CDR2 SVGAGI. The CDR3 spells CASSSDSTDMQYF. In DNA, the CDR3 is TGTGCCAGCAGTTCGGACAGCACAGATATGCAGTATTTT.

The CDR3: CSVVGLADSSYNEQFF. The CDR3 DNA sequence: TGCAGCGTAGTGGGACTAGCGGATAGCTCCTACAATGAGCAGTTCTTC. The genes are TRBV29-1 and TRBJ2-1, with 11 bases lining up with TRBD2. V gave up 6 bases and J gave up 0 bases; unmatched junction bases: 7. Germline assignment: CDR1 SQVTM and CDR2 ANQGSEA. CDR3 length: 16 amino acids.

At least ten counts were recorded for this clonotype. The chain joins TRBV6-1 to TRBJ1-6, with a tentative D call TRBD1 (5 bases). This CDR3 spans 20 amino acids. V lost 5 bases and J 6 bases, leaving 29 bases between the germline ends. Germline assignment: CDR1 MNHNS and CDR2 SASEGT. CDR3 DNA: TGTGCCAGCAGTAACTCCGGGACGGCAATCATCGGGGTTTCTAATTCACCCCTCCACTTT. This translates into CASSNSGTAIIGVSNSPLHF.

Turning to this clonotype: The junction and the germline gene differ at one end; a read error may be behind it. This chain uses TRBV20-1 with TRBJ1-2; D call uncertain. From germline, CDR1 is DFQATT and CDR2 SNEGSKA (reference sequence). The CDR3 contains 13 residues. The CDR3 nucleotides read TGCAGTGCCAGCAGTGCGTTCAACTACGGCTACACCTTC. Its protein product is CSASSAFNYGYTF.

This clonotype came up many times. V and J are TRBV5-6 and TRBJ2-7, with D perhaps TRBD1 (5 bases). CDR3 length: 16 amino acids. Trimming pared 4 bases from V and 2 bases from J, leaving 19 bases between. The germline V gene encodes CDR1 SGHDT and CDR2 YYEEEE. The CDR3 reads CASSPLGGASTYEQYF. The CDR3 nucleotides read TGTGCCAGCAGCCCCCTAGGTGGGGCAAGTACCTACGAGCAGTACTTC.

This clonotype was recorded many times. The rearrangement links TRBV5-5 to TRBJ2-3; 8 bases match TRBD2. CDR1 and CDR2 (germline): SGHKS, YYEKEE (reference sequence). V lost 4 bases, J lost 1 base, and 8 bases stayed unmatched. The CDR3 totals 16 residues. In DNA form, the CDR3 reads TGTGCCAGCAGCCCTTTAGGTAGCGGGGGCACAGATACGCAGTATTTT. Protein product: CASSPLGSGGTDTQYF.

This clonotype was observed at least ten times. The chain carries TRBV12-3 or TRBV12-4 and TRBJ1-3, with 8 bases that match TRBD1. V shed 3 bases and J 8 bases; nucleotides not matched to a gene: 3. CDR3 length equals 13 residues. The CDR3 region has the DNA TGTGCCAGCAGTTTGGGACAGGCGGACACCATATATTTT. Its protein is CASSLGQADTIYF.

About this clonotype itself: A single base separates this from a much larger clone, so it may be a read error. V and J are TRBV20-1 and TRBJ2-5; unclear D gene. Germline CDR1 reads DFQATT; CDR2 reads SNEGSKA (reference sequence). This CDR3 is built from 15 residues. The CDR3 DNA sequence: TGCAGTGCTATAATACTTGCAGGAACCCAAGAGGCCCAGTACTTC. It encodes CSAIILAGTQEAQYF.

This chain connects TRBV9 to TRBJ2-3, with TRBD2 as a possible D gene (8 bases). Trimming stripped 7 bases from V and 2 bases from J, with 26 bases between. The CDR3 contains 18 residues. The germline V gene has CDR1 SGDLS and CDR2 YYNGEE. This CDR3 is CASLTGQTSGSPTDTQYF. In DNA, the CDR3 is TGTGCCAGCCTAACGGGACAGACGAGCGGGAGCCCCACAGATACGCAGTATTTT.

On this clonotype: An end of the junction differs from the germline gene, which may be a read error. The CDR3, as DNA: TGTGCCAGCAGCTTAGGGCCCCGACAGGCCTCTGGGGCCCACGTCCTGACTTTC. This encodes CASSLGPRQASGAHVLTF. The V and J genes are TRBV7-3 and TRBJ2-6; a possible D gene is TRBD1 (6 bases). Per germline, CDR1 SGHTA and CDR2 FQGTGA. The CDR3 extends over 18 amino acids.

The chain couples TRBV4-2 to TRBJ1-4, with a possible D match to TRBD1 (6 bases). Trimming shortened V by 1 base and J by 3 bases, and 15 bases separated the two germline ends. This CDR3 has 17 residues. Germline values: CDR1 LGHNA, CDR2 YNFKEQ. CDR3 bases: TGTGCCAGCAGCCAAGTGGGGGCGGCAGGGCCTAATGAAAAACTGTTTTTT. Its translation is CASSQVGAAGPNEKLFF.

The rearrangement joins TRBV9 to TRBJ1-5; the D is unclear. The CDR3 is 15 amino acids. Trimming left V 0 bases short and J 0 bases short, with 7 bases between. Germline-derived CDR1 and CDR2 are SGDLS and YYNGEE. CDR3 sequence: CASSVEPYSNQPQHF. CDR3 nucleotide sequence: TGTGCCAGCAGCGTAGAACCTTATAGCAATCAGCCCCAGCATTTT.

This clonotype was observed at least ten times. This rearrangement joins TRBV6-6 to TRBJ1-2; 8 bases map to TRBD1. This CDR3 has 17 amino acids. Germline values: CDR1 MNHNY, CDR2 SVGAGI (reference sequence). Unmatched junction bases numbered 14, after V lost 4 bases and J lost 4 bases. The CDR3 here is CASSSDRVTLTTYGYTF. Written as DNA, the CDR3 is TGTGCCAGCAGTTCGGACAGGGTCACCCTCACTACCTATGGCTACACCTTC.

The J gene is TRBJ2-5, the V gene TRBV6-4; 7 bases map to TRBD2. Per the germline V gene, CDR1 is MRHNA and CDR2 is SNTAGT. Losses at the gene ends were 0 bases for V and 9 bases for J; bases not matched to a gene: 7. The CDR3 spans 14 residues. The CDR3 DNA reads TGTGCCAGCAGTGACTCGTCTGGACGGGAGGCCCAGTACTTC. Its protein is CASSDSSGREAQYF.

This clonotype has ten or more counts. This rearrangement joins TRBV7-3 to TRBJ2-1, with 7 bases identical to TRBD2. The germline gives CDR1 SGHTA, CDR2 FQGTGA. The trim removed 4 bases at V and 9 bases at J, leaving 6 bases unmatched. CDR3 length: 13 residues. The CDR3 DNA reads TGTGCCAGCAGCTCCTCTGGGGGGGTTGAGCAGTTCTTC. Protein product: CASSSSGGVEQFF.